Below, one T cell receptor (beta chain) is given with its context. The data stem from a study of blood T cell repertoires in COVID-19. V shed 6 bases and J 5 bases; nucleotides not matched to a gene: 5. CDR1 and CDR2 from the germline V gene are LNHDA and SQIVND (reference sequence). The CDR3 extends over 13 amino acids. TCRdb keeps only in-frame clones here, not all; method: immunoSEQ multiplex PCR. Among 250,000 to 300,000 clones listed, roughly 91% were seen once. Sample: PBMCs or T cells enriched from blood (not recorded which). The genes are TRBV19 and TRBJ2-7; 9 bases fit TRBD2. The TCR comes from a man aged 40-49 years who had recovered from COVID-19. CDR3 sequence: CASRVAGDHEQYF. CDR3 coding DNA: TGTGCCAGTAGGGTAGCGGGAGACCACGAGCAGTACTTC.